The T cell receptor (beta chain) described here comes from a study of T-cell memory formation after mild COVID-19. Study-level results: CD4+ contracting clones were found mainly in CM and EM, and CD8+ ones in EMRA. Unconfirmed was the SARS-CoV-2 specificity of second-wave clones that peaked on day 37.

In TCRdb, the 5' RACE reads were re-called with MiXCR into one record per CDR3 protein. The sample holds about 140,000 distinct CDR3 sequences, around 15% seen once. Remarks on this clonotype: What it recognizes is unknown.

V trimming: 6 bases; J trimming: 0 bases; junction bases outside the gene matches: 11. This CDR3 region has 17 residues. Sequenced material: PBMCs or a T cell subset sorted from them (not recorded which). The chain has TRBV12-3 or TRBV12-4 and TRBJ2-1, with 7 positions matching TRBD2. The sequence was obtained from an adult woman who had mild COVID-19 (a few samples of this study predate the infection). Cell type and time point are not known. The CDR3 loop reads CASRGGPSGSSYNEQFF. The DNA for the CDR3 is TGTGCCAGCAGGGGCGGCCCTAGCGGTAGCTCCTACAATGAGCAGTTCTTC.